This T cell receptor beta chain was sequenced for a study of cytomegalovirus exposure and HLA in healthy donors. Study conclusions and caveats: According to an earlier analysis, most TCR beta V segments yielded productive rearrangements about 90% or about 30% of the time.

PCR amplification relied on 60 Vbeta primers (plus 13 Jbeta primers). Assay: immunoSEQ multiplex PCR; the TCRdb copy retains only in-frame clones and omits some. Of over 150,000 clones in the sample, roughly 80% were seen once. Points on this clone: Its antigen is not identified.

Healthy bone marrow donors made up the donors. The source is a woman younger than 30 in good health and CMV-seronegative. Sequencing was performed on PBMCs.

CDR3 residues: CSANLAIEQFF. In nucleotides, the CDR3 is TGCAGTGCCAATCTAGCGATTGAGCAGTTCTTC. The chain recombines TRBV20-1 with TRBJ2-1, with D possibly matching TRBD2 (6 bases). The CDR3 covers 11 residues. Germline loops: CDR1 DFQATT, CDR2 SNEGSKA (reference sequence). The V end lost 6 bases, the J end lost 9 bases, and 12 bases lay between the germline ends.